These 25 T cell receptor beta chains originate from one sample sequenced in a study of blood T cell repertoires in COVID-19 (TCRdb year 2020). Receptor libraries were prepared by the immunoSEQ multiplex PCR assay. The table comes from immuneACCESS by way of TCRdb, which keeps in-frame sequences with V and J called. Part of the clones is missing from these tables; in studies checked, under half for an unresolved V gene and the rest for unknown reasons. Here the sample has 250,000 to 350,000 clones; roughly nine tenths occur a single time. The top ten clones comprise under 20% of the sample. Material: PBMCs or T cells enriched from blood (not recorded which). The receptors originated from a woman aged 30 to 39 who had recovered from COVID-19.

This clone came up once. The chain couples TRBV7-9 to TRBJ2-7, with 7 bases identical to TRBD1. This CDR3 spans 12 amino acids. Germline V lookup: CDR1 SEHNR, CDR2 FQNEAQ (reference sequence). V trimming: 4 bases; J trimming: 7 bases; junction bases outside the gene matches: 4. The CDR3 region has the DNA TGTGCCAGCAGCTCAGCAGGGGGTGAGCAGTACTTC. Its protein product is CASSSAGGEQYF.

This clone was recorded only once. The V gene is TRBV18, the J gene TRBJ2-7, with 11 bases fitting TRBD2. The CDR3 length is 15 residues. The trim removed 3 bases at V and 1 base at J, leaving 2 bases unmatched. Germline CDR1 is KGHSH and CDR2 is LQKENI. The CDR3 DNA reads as TGTGCCAGCTCACCGGGACTAGCGGAGTCCTACGAGCAGTACTTC. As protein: CASSPGLAESYEQYF. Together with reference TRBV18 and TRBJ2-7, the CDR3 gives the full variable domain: NAGVMQNPRHLVRRRGQEARLRCSPMKGHSHVYWYRQLPEEGLKFMVYLQKENIIDESGMPKERFSAEFPKEGPSILRIQQVVRGDSAAYFCASSPGLAESYEQYFGPGTRLTVT.

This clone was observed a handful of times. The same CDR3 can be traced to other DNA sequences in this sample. CDR3 residues: CASSLSSYNSPLHF. In DNA, the CDR3 is TGTGCCAGCAGCCTAAGCTCCTATAATTCACCCCTCCACTTT. V usage is TRBV7-2 and J usage is TRBJ1-6, with D uncertain. The CDR3 consists of 14 residues. CDR1 is SGHTA, CDR2 FQGNSA, per germline. V shed 5 bases and J shed 0 bases, with 5 bases lying between them.

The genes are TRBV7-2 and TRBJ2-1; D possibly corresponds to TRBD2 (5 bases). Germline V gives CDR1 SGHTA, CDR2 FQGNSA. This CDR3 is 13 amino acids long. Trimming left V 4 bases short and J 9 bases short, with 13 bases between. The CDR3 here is CASSSTSPSEQFF. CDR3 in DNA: TGTGCCAGCAGCTCAACTAGTCCGAGTGAGCAGTTCTTC. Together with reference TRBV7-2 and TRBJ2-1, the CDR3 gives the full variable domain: GAGVSQSPSNKVTEKGKDVELRCDPISGHTALYWYRQSLGQGLEFLIYFQGNSAPDKSGLPSDRFSAERTGGSVSTLTIQRTQQEDSAVYLCASSSTSPSEQFFGPGTRLTVL.

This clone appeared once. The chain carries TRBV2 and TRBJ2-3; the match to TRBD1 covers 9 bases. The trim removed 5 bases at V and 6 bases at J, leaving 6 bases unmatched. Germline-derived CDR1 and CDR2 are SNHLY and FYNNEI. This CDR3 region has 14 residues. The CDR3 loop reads CASSSGQGSDTQYF. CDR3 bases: TGTGCCAGCAGTAGCGGACAGGGGTCGGATACGCAGTATTTT.

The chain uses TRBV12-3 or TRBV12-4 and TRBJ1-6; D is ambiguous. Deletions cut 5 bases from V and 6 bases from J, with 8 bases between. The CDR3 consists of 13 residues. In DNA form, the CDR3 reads TGTGCCAGCAGTACGGTCCTTAATTCACCCCTCCACTTT. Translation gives CASSTVLNSPLHF.

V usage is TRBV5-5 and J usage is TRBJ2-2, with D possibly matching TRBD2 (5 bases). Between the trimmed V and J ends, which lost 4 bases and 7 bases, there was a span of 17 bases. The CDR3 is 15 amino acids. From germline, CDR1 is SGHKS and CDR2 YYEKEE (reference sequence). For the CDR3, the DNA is TGTGCCAGCAGCCCAGACTACTATGGGGTCGGGGAGCTGTTTTTT. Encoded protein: CASSPDYYGVGELFF.

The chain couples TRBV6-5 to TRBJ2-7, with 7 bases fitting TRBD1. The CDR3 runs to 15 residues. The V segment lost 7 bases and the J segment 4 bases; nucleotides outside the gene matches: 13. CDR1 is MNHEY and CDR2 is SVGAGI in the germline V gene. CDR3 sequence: CASKKKPGTVYEQYF. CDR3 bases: TGTGCCAGCAAGAAGAAACCCGGGACAGTTTACGAGCAGTACTTC.

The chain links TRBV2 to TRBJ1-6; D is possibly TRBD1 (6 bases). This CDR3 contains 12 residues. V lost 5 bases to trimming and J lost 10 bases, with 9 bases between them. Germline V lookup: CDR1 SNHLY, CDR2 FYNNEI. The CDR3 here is CASSRDRSPLHF. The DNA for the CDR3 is TGTGCCAGCAGTAGAGACAGGTCACCCCTCCACTTT.

The CDR3 nucleotides are TGCGCCAGCAGATCAGGGATCGACACCGGGGAGCTGTTTTTT. The encoded protein is CASRSGIDTGELFF. The V gene is TRBV5-1, the J gene TRBJ2-2, with a tentative D call TRBD1 (5 bases). CDR1 and CDR2 from the germline V gene are SGHRS and YFSETQ. Trimming shortened V by 5 bases and J by 3 bases, and 11 bases separated the two germline ends. The CDR3 runs to 14 residues.

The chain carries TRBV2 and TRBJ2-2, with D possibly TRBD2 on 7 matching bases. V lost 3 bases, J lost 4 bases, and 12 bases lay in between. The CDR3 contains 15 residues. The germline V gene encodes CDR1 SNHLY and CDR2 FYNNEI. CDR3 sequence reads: CASSDRGAGTGELFF. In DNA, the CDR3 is TGTGCCAGCAGTGATCGGGGGGCGGGCACCGGGGAGCTGTTTTTT.

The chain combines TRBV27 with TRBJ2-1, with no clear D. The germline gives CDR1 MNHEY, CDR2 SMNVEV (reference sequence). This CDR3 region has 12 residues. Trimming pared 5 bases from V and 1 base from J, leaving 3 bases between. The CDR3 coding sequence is TGTGCCAGCAGTCCGTCCTACAATGAGCAGTTCTTC. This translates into CASSPSYNEQFF.

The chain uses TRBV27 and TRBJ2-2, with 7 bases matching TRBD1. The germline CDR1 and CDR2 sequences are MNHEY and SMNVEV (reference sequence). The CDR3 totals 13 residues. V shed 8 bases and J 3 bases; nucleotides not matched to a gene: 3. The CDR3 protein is CASQTGHTGELFF. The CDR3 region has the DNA TGTGCCAGCCAGACAGGGCACACCGGGGAGCTGTTTTTT.

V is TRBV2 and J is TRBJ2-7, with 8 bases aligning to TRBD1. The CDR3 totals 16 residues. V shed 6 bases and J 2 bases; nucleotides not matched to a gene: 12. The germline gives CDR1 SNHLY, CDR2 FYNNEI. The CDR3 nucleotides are TGTGCCAGCAGGGCGCACGGGGACAGGTTGACCTACGAGCAGTACTTC. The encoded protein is CASRAHGDRLTYEQYF.

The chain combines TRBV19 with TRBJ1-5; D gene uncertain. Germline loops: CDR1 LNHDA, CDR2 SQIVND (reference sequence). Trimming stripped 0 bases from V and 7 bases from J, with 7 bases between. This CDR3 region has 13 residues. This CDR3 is CASSIEIVQPQHF. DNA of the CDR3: TGTGCCAGTAGTATAGAGATAGTCCAGCCCCAGCATTTT.

The CDR3 reads CASSQGTITGELFF. As DNA, the CDR3 is TGTGCCAGCAGCCAAGGGACTATTACCGGGGAGCTGTTTTTT. This chain uses TRBV3-1 (or the pseudogene TRBV3-2) with TRBJ2-2; tentative D call: TRBD2 (6 bases). The germline V and J ends were trimmed by 1 base and 5 bases, with 8 bases remaining between them. The CDR3 totals 14 residues. Germline V CDR1 and CDR2: LGHDT, YNNKEL (reference sequence).

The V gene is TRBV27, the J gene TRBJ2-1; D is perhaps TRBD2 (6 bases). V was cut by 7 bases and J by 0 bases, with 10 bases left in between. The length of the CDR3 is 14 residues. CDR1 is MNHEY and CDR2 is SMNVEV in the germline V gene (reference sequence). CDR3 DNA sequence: TGTGCCAGCACAAGGGACTTCTCCTACAATGAGCAGTTCTTC. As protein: CASTRDFSYNEQFF.

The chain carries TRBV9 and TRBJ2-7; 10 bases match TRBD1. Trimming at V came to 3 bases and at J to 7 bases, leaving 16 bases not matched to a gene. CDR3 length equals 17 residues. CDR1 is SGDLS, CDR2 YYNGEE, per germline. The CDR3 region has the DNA TGTGCCAGCAGCGCGAGACAGGGGGCGTCCGCATTGGGTGAGCAGTACTTC. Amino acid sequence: CASSARQGASALGEQYF.

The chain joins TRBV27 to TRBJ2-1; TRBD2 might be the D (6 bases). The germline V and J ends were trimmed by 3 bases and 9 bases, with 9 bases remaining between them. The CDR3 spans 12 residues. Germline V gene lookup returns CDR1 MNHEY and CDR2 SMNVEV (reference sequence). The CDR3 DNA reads TGTGCCAGCAGTTTGTACGGGAGTGAGCAGTTCTTC. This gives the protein CASSLYGSEQFF.

CDR3 coding DNA: TGTGCCAGCAGTTACAACAGGGATGGCTACACCTTC. This sequence encodes CASSYNRDGYTF. The chain joins TRBV6-2 or TRBV6-3 to TRBJ1-2, with TRBD1 as a possible D gene (6 bases). The germline V and J ends were trimmed by 2 bases and 6 bases, with 7 bases remaining between them. The CDR3 is made up of 12 amino acids. CDR1 is MNHEY and CDR2 is SVGEGT in the germline V gene.

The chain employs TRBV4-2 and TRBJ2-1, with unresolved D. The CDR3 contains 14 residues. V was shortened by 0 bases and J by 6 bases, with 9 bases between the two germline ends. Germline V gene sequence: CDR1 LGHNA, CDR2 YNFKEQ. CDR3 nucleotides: TGTGCCAGCAGCCAAGACTTGTACAGCAATGAGCAGTTCTTC. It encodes CASSQDLYSNEQFF.

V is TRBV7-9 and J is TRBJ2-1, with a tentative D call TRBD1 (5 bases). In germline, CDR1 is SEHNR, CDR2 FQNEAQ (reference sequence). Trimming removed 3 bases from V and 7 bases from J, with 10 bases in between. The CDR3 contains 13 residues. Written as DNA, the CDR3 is TGTGCCAGCAGCTTTATTCAGGGTAATGAGCAGTTCTTC. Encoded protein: CASSFIQGNEQFF. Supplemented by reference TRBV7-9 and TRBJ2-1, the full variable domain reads DTGVSQNPRHKITKRGQNVTFRCDPISEHNRLYWYRQTLGQGPEFLTYFQNEAQLEKSRLLSDRFSAERPKGSFSTLEIQRTEQGDSAMYLCASSFIQGNEQFFGPGTRLTVL.

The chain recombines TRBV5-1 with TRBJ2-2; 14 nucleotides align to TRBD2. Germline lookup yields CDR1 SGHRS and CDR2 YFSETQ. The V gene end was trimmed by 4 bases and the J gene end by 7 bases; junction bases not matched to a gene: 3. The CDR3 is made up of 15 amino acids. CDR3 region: CASSAGLAGVGELFF. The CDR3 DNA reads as TGCGCCAGCAGCGCGGGACTAGCGGGGGTCGGGGAGCTGTTTTTT.

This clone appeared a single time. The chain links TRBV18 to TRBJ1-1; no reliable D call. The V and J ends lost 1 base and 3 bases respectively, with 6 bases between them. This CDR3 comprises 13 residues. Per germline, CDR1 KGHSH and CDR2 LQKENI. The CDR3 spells CASSPLQDTEAFF. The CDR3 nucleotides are TGTGCCAGCTCACCACTGCAGGACACTGAAGCTTTCTTT.

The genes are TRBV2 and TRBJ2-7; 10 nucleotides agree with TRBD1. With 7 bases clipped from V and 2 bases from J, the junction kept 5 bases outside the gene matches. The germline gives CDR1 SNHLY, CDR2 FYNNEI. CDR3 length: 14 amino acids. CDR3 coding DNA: TGTGCCAGCACCACGGGACAGGGGACCTACGAGCAGTACTTC. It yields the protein CASTTGQGTYEQYF.